Shown below are 21 T cell receptor beta chains from a single sample sequenced in a study of shared clonotypes between healthy human individuals. Data came from immunoSEQ multiplex PCR; TCRdb stores just in-frame clones and leaves some out. The table lists about 2.3 million clones, 85% to 95% of them singletons, with 0.37% in the top ten. The sequenced material came from naive CD4+ T cells from PBMCs. Noted subset: CD45RA+ positively selected. All receptors derive from a man aged 18 to 30 in good health. Some clones in this sample may be carry-over from other donors' samples.

The V gene is TRBV7-9, the J gene TRBJ2-1, with 7 positions matching TRBD2. The CDR3 extends over 15 amino acids. Unmatched junction bases numbered 9, after V lost 0 bases and J lost 10 bases. Germline CDR1 is SEHNR and CDR2 is FQNEAQ (reference sequence). The CDR3 nucleotides are TGTGCCAGCAGCTTAGCGTCGGGGGAGGGCCGCGAGCAGTTCTTC. This gives the protein CASSLASGEGREQFF.

The CDR3 region has the DNA TGTGCCAGCAGTTTAGCCTCGACGGGGAACGGGCCCCAGCATTTT. Amino acid sequence: CASSLASTGNGPQHF. The chain employs TRBV28 and TRBJ1-5, with D unresolved. This CDR3 spans 15 amino acids. Trimming took off 2 bases at V and 9 bases at J, with 17 bases between the two ends. Germline V gives CDR1 MDHEN, CDR2 SYDVKM.

V is TRBV7-2 and J is TRBJ1-4; the D is unclear. CDR1 and CDR2 (germline): SGHTA, FQGNSA. V lost 5 bases and J 7 bases, leaving 20 bases between the germline ends. The CDR3 has 16 amino acids. CDR3 sequence: CASSPSISPGGEKLFF. DNA of the CDR3: TGTGCCAGCAGCCCCAGTATAAGCCCGGGAGGTGAAAAACTGTTTTTT.

There are a few counts of this clone. This chain links TRBV7-9 with TRBJ1-5; TRBD1 matches 9 bases. The CDR3 consists of 17 residues. V lost 5 bases, J lost 5 bases, and 13 bases stayed unmatched. CDR1 is SEHNR and CDR2 is FQNEAQ in the germline V gene (reference sequence). This CDR3 reads CASSRGQGSGFDQPQHF. The CDR3 nucleotides read TGTGCCAGCAGCCGAGGACAGGGGAGCGGCTTCGATCAGCCCCAGCATTTT. The full variable domain, completed using reference TRBV7-9 and TRBJ1-5, is DTGVSQNPRHKITKRGQNVTFRCDPISEHNRLYWYRQTLGQGPEFLTYFQNEAQLEKSRLLSDRFSAERPKGSFSTLEIQRTEQGDSAMYLCASSRGQGSGFDQPQHFGDGTRLSIL.

J is TRBJ2-1 and V is TRBV11-3; no firm D call. CDR1 and CDR2 from the germline V gene are SGHNT and YENEEA. V was pared by 0 bases and J by 6 bases, with 12 bases between. CDR3 size: 15 residues. Written as DNA, the CDR3 is TGTGCCAGCAGCTTAGACGGGCAGCTTACCAATGAGCAGTTCTTC. Translation: CASSLDGQLTNEQFF.

The chain employs TRBV5-1 and TRBJ2-5; the D is unclear. The CDR3 extends over 15 amino acids. The V end lost 6 bases, the J end lost 4 bases, and 19 bases lay between the germline ends. Germline CDR1 is SGHRS and CDR2 is YFSETQ. The chain's CDR3 is CASTKSRSAGETQYF. The CDR3 region has the DNA TGCGCCAGCACAAAGAGCAGGTCTGCAGGAGAGACCCAGTACTTC.

There are a few counts of this clone. The genes are TRBV5-1 and TRBJ1-3; 7 nucleotides match TRBD1. Losses at the gene ends were 0 bases for V and 2 bases for J; bases not matched to a gene: 2. Germline V gene sequence: CDR1 SGHRS, CDR2 YFSETQ. The length of the CDR3 is 15 residues. The CDR3 spells CASSLEGQTGNTIYF. In nucleotides, the CDR3 is TGCGCCAGCAGCTTGGAGGGACAGACTGGAAACACCATATATTTT.

The chain employs TRBV4-1 and TRBJ2-3; 7 bases agree with TRBD1. CDR1 is MGHRA and CDR2 is YSYEKL in the germline V gene. The CDR3 is 16 residues long. The junction had 7 bases not matched to a gene; V was cut back by 4 bases and J by 0 bases. CDR3 nucleotides: TGCGCCAGCAGCCCCGACAGGGATTATAGCACAGATACGCAGTATTTT. Amino acid sequence: CASSPDRDYSTDTQYF.

The chain couples TRBV29-1 to TRBJ2-1; D is unresolved. V was shortened by 6 bases and J by 3 bases, with 12 bases between the two germline ends. The CDR3 is made up of 13 amino acids. Germline CDR1 SQVTM, CDR2 ANQGSEA. The DNA for the CDR3 is TGCAGCGTACGATCGGATAGCTACAATGAGCAGTTCTTC. Its translation is CSVRSDSYNEQFF.

The gene calls are TRBV5-1 and TRBJ2-1; 12 bases fit TRBD2. The CDR3 consists of 16 residues. The V gene's germline CDR1 is SGHRS and CDR2 YFSETQ. Trimming removed 4 bases from V and 7 bases from J; junction bases left unmatched: 9. The CDR3 DNA reads as TGCGCCAGCAGCCCTAACCCTAGCGGGGGGGGAAATGAGCAGTTCTTC. It codes for CASSPNPSGGGNEQFF.

This rearrangement joins TRBV4-1 to TRBJ2-5; the D gene is possibly TRBD2 (5 bases). V dropped 0 bases and J dropped 7 bases, with 9 bases sitting between them. The CDR3 covers 13 residues. Germline CDR1 is MGHRA and CDR2 is YSYEKL. The CDR3 spells CASSQDWERTQYF. In DNA form, the CDR3 reads TGCGCCAGCAGCCAAGATTGGGAGAGGACCCAGTACTTC.

This chain connects TRBV10-3 to TRBJ2-5; D perhaps matches TRBD2 (6 bases). Deletions cut 6 bases from V and 1 base from J, with 12 bases between. Germline-derived CDR1 and CDR2 are ENHRY and SYGVKD. The CDR3 extends over 14 amino acids. CDR3 amino acids: CAIRGGLIQETQYF. CDR3 bases: TGTGCCATCAGGGGGGGACTGATCCAAGAGACCCAGTACTTC.

The chain couples TRBV7-8 to TRBJ2-1, with a possible D match to TRBD2 (6 bases). Germline V CDR1 and CDR2: SGHVS, FQNEAQ. The length of the CDR3 is 17 residues. The V end lost 5 bases, the J end lost 2 bases, and 19 bases lay between the germline ends. DNA of the CDR3: TGTGCCAGCAGCGCACAGCCGGGAGTCGAGGCCTACAATGAGCAGTTCTTC. Its translation is CASSAQPGVEAYNEQFF.

The chain joins TRBV28 to TRBJ2-1; weak D call: TRBD2 (6 bases). Trimming took 8 bases from V and 0 from J, leaving 8 bases between them. Germline lookup yields CDR1 MDHEN and CDR2 SYDVKM. This CDR3 spans 13 amino acids. CDR3 region: CASLAASYNEQFF. The CDR3 DNA is TGTGCCAGCTTAGCGGCCTCCTACAATGAGCAGTTCTTC.

The chain links TRBV10-3 to TRBJ1-1; tentative D call: TRBD1 (6 bases). CDR1 and CDR2 (germline): ENHRY, SYGVKD. With 4 bases removed from V and 3 bases from J, the gap between germline ends came to 9 bases. The length of the CDR3 is 13 residues. CDR3 DNA sequence: TGTGCCATCAGTGGACAGGAGGACACTGAAGCTTTCTTT. This translates into CAISGQEDTEAFF.

The chain combines TRBV7-2 with TRBJ2-5; the match to TRBD2 covers 11 bases. This CDR3 comprises 16 residues. Germline V lookup: CDR1 SGHTA, CDR2 FQGNSA. The V gene end was trimmed by 7 bases and the J gene end by 7 bases; junction bases not matched to a gene: 14. DNA of the CDR3: TGTGCCAGCATCCGAGGGGGGACTAGCGGTGTGGGGACCCAGTACTTC. Its translation is CASIRGGTSGVGTQYF.

The chain employs TRBV29-1 and TRBJ2-2; weak D call: TRBD1 (6 bases). Germline V gene data show CDR1 as SQVTM and CDR2 as ANQGSEA. Trimming stripped 3 bases from V and 3 bases from J, with 8 bases between. This CDR3 region has 13 residues. The CDR3: CSVDTGYTGELFF. CDR3 DNA sequence: TGCAGCGTTGATACAGGGTACACCGGGGAGCTGTTTTTT.

V usage is TRBV5-6 and J usage is TRBJ1-3; the D is unclear. The length of the CDR3 is 13 residues. Trimming took 3 bases from V and 4 from J, leaving 8 bases between them. CDR1 and CDR2 (germline): SGHDT, YYEEEE. The CDR3 loop is CASSWDPGNTIYF. In DNA form, the CDR3 reads TGTGCCAGCAGCTGGGATCCCGGAAACACCATATATTTT.

The chain uses TRBV5-1 and TRBJ2-2; 8 bases map to TRBD1. Germline V gene lookup returns CDR1 SGHRS and CDR2 YFSETQ. This CDR3 comprises 13 residues. V was clipped by 6 bases and J by 7 bases; unmatched bases: 5. The DNA for the CDR3 is TGCGCCAGCATCCAGGGGGCGAGCGGGGAGCTGTTTTTT. It codes for CASIQGASGELFF.

The chain employs TRBV2 and TRBJ2-2; D is unresolved. Deletions cut 4 bases from V and 6 bases from J, with 18 bases between. Germline CDR1 is SNHLY and CDR2 is FYNNEI. This CDR3 has 16 residues. CDR3 loop: CASSALPGPLAGELFF. The CDR3, as DNA: TGTGCCAGCAGTGCACTCCCGGGCCCCTTGGCCGGGGAGCTGTTTTTT.

The chain combines TRBV6-6 with TRBJ2-3; TRBD1 agrees at 7 bases. Trimming removed 8 bases from V and 6 bases from J; junction bases left unmatched: 5. The length of the CDR3 is 12 residues. Looked up from germline, CDR1 is MNHNY and CDR2 is SVGAGI (reference sequence). CDR3 sequence: CASAGGRDTQYF. The DNA for the CDR3 is TGTGCCAGCGCAGGGGGAAGGGATACGCAGTATTTT.